Listed here are 16 T cell receptor beta chains from one sample, sequenced in a study of tumor and adjacent non-tumor tissue in lung cancer. The library came from three nested PCR rounds adapted from ARM-PCR protocols. Each CDR3 protein is one row after TCRdb ran MiXCR on the multiplex PCR reads. The data contain tens of thousands of distinct CDR3 sequences, 80% to 90% of them singletons. This sample's RNA came from whole unsorted tissue. The normal lung tissue was taken more than 3 cm from the tumor edge. The sequencing input was distant non-tumor lung tissue. These receptors originate from a man aged 55 to 70 with non-small cell lung cancer.

On this clonotype: Relative to the germline gene, one junction end is altered; a read error may explain this. V usage is TRBV29-1 and J usage is TRBJ1-1, with D possibly being TRBD1 (5 bases). CDR1 is SQVTM, CDR2 ANQGSEA, per germline. The CDR3 consists of 18 residues. The CDR3 DNA is TGCAGCGTTGAAAGGGGTATCGTCAGAGGAGGAAGGAACACTGAAGTTTTCTTT. It encodes CSVERGIVRGGRNTEVFF.

This clonotype was found many times. The V and J genes are TRBV29-1 and TRBJ1-1; D is ambiguous. CDR1 and CDR2 (germline): SQVTM, ANQGSEA. With 5 bases removed from V and 1 base from J, the gap between germline ends came to 11 bases. The length of the CDR3 is 13 residues. CDR3 loop: CSVLSPENTEAFF. CDR3 bases: TGCAGCGTTTTGTCTCCCGAGAACACTGAAGCTTTCTTT.

This clonotype was observed many times. The V and J genes are TRBV20-1 and TRBJ2-3, with TRBD1 identical over 9 bases. Per germline, CDR1 DFQATT and CDR2 SNEGSKA (reference sequence). With V trimmed by 1 base and J by 2 bases, 4 bases remained unmatched. The CDR3 extends over 15 amino acids. The CDR3 sequence is CSARVGTGSTDTQYF. CDR3 nucleotides: TGCAGTGCTAGAGTTGGGACAGGGTCCACAGATACGCAGTATTTT.

On this clonotype: The CDR3 ends on some other residue instead of the conserved phenylalanine or tryptophan, so this is likely a read error. The genes are TRBV11-2 and TRBJ1-6, with D unresolved. The CDR3 extends over 15 amino acids. Germline CDR1 is SGHAT and CDR2 is FQNNGV. The CDR3 protein is CTSREMTEYNSPLHL. DNA of the CDR3: TGTACCAGCAGAGAGATGACTGAATATAATTCACCCCTCCACTTA.

In the case of this clonotype: The junction does not match germline at one end; this may be a read error. DNA for the CDR3: TGTGCCTGGAGTGTGACAGTGGGGACCGGGGAGCTGTCTTTT. Its protein is CAWSVTVGTGELSF. V usage is TRBV30 and J usage is TRBJ2-2; D tentatively reads TRBD1 or TRBD2 (5 bases each). Per the germline V gene, CDR1 is GTSNPN and CDR2 is SVGIG (reference sequence). This CDR3 contains 14 residues.

The J gene is TRBJ2-3, the V gene TRBV30, with D hard to call. Trimming took 3 bases from V and 5 from J, leaving 18 bases between them. CDR1 is GTSNPN, CDR2 SVGIG, per germline (reference sequence). CDR3 length equals 15 residues. This CDR3 reads CAWRPPSSSLDTQYF. The CDR3 DNA is TGTGCCTGGAGACCTCCCTCATCCAGTCTAGATACGCAGTATTTT.

Of note for this clonotype: It may be a read error: a sequence one base away is much more abundant. The J gene is TRBJ2-7, the V gene TRBV4-2; D not resolved. The germline V gene encodes CDR1 LGHNA and CDR2 YNFKEQ. The CDR3 spans 16 residues. Trimming removed 0 bases from V and 3 bases from J, with 15 bases in between. CDR3 bases: TGTGCCAGCAGCCAAGAGGGCCGAGTCCCATTCTACGAGCAGTACTTC. Protein: CASSQEGRVPFYEQYF.

Worth noting for this clonotype: The junction and the germline gene differ at one end; a read error may be behind it. The rearrangement joins TRBV20-1 to TRBJ2-5; 8 bases fit TRBD2. The CDR3 consists of 15 residues. Germline values: CDR1 DFQATT, CDR2 SNEGSKA (reference sequence). This chain's CDR3 is CSAREMRGAQETQNF. The CDR3 bases are TGCAGTGCTAGAGAGATGCGGGGGGCCCAAGAGACCCAGAACTTC.

With regard to this clonotype: This clone may be a read error of a much larger clone one base away. CDR3 in DNA: TGTGCCAGCAGGCTTCCGGGACAGGGGATTCCCGCCTACGAGCAGTACTTC. It is translated as CASRLPGQGIPAYEQYF. The chain employs TRBV6-2 or TRBV6-3 and TRBJ2-7; 10 nucleotides line up with TRBD1. The CDR3 sequence is 17 residues long. V was clipped by 6 bases and J by 2 bases; unmatched bases: 13. From germline, CDR1 is MNHEY and CDR2 SVGEGT.

Only a few counts were recorded for this clonotype. The chain couples TRBV20-1 to TRBJ1-5; weak D call: TRBD1 (6 bases). V was cut by 6 bases and J by 5 bases, with 17 bases left in between. The CDR3 is made up of 14 amino acids. Per germline, CDR1 DFQATT and CDR2 SNEGSKA (reference sequence). The CDR3 sequence: CSAKTAGVDQPQHF. The CDR3 nucleotides are TGCAGTGCCAAAACGGCAGGGGTGGATCAGCCCCAGCATTTT.

A remark on this clonotype: A much larger clone differs by one base, so this may be a read error. The chain couples TRBV5-1 to TRBJ1-5; D gene ambiguous. Germline CDR1 SGHRS, CDR2 YFSETQ. The CDR3 is 16 amino acids. The V gene lost 4 bases and the J gene lost 3 bases, with 17 bases spanning the gap. CDR3 nucleotide sequence: TGCGCCAGCAGCCCGGGAGAGGTGGAGTTCAATCAGCCCCAGCATTTT. Its translation: CASSPGEVEFNQPQHF.

The J gene is TRBJ2-5, the V gene TRBV6-5, with D possibly being TRBD2 (5 bases). This CDR3 spans 13 amino acids. The V and J ends lost 8 bases and 1 base respectively, with 11 bases between them. Germline CDR1 reads MNHEY; CDR2 reads SVGAGI. The DNA for the CDR3 is TGTGCCAGCCGCGGGCCCTCCCAAGAGACCCAGTACTTC. Amino acid sequence: CASRGPSQETQYF.

A few counts support this clonotype. This sequence joins TRBV7-3 and TRBJ2-1, with unresolved D. There are 13 residues in the CDR3. Trimming shortened V by 5 bases and J by 7 bases, and 12 bases separated the two germline ends. CDR1 and CDR2 (germline): SGHTA, FQGTGA. This CDR3 reads CASSPRTLNEQFF. The CDR3 DNA is TGTGCCAGCAGCCCCCGGACCCTTAATGAGCAGTTCTTC.

About this clonotype: One end of the junction fails to match germline, which may point to a read error. CDR3 loop: CASSDPGGGGFARELVF. The DNA of the CDR3 is TGTGCCAGCAGCGACCCGGGGGGCGGGGGGTTCGCCCGGGAGCTGGTTTTT. J is TRBJ2-2 and V is TRBV11-2; 8 bases agree with TRBD2. Per the germline V gene, CDR1 is SGHAT and CDR2 is FQNNGV. This CDR3 comprises 17 residues.

The chain joins TRBV11-3 to TRBJ2-2; 8 bases fit TRBD2. With V trimmed by 4 bases and J by 6 bases, 16 bases remained unmatched. CDR1 and CDR2 from the germline V gene are SGHNT and YENEEA. CDR3 size: 18 residues. The CDR3 DNA reads as TGTGCCAGCAGCTCCTGGGGAGCGGGAGATTACAGAGCCGGGGAGCTGTTTTTT. Translating it yields CASSSWGAGDYRAGELFF.

The rearrangement uses TRBV20-1 and TRBJ2-1; D may match TRBD1 or TRBD2 (5 bases each). Trimming pared 7 bases from V and 6 bases from J, leaving 19 bases between. The CDR3 length is 14 residues. Germline assignment: CDR1 DFQATT and CDR2 SNEGSKA (reference sequence). The CDR3 region is CSDHHPLGVNEQFF. CDR3 nucleotides: TGCAGTGATCACCACCCACTGGGGGTCAATGAGCAGTTCTTC.